These 4 T cell receptor beta chains were all obtained from the same sample, sequenced in a study of cytomegalovirus exposure and HLA in healthy donors. With 60 Vbeta and 13 Jbeta primers, the PCR was carried out. TCRdb's copy holds only in-frame clones and misses some; the assay was immunoSEQ multiplex PCR. The sample consists of about 140,000 clones, around 79% of them appearing once. The sample was PBMCs. These receptors all stem from a female donor in good health and CMV-seronegative.

The chain links TRBV5-7 to TRBJ1-3, with a tentative D call TRBD1 (5 bases). TRBV5-7 is placed among ORFs of uncertain function. Trimming left V 6 bases short and J 1 base short, with 14 bases between. The CDR3 contains 15 residues. The CDR3 protein is CASTLDGGSGNTIYF. The CDR3 DNA reads TGTGCCAGCACCCTTGACGGGGGGTCTGGAAACACCATATATTTT.

The chain has TRBV5-4 and TRBJ2-5; TRBD1 matches 8 bases. Matching the DNA end better, TRBJ2-7 makes the J call doubtful. This CDR3 spans 13 amino acids. The germline gives CDR1 SGHNT, CDR2 YYREEE (reference sequence). The CDR3, as DNA: TGTGCCAGCAGCCCGGACAGGGCGTACGAGCAGTACTTC. Protein: CASSPDRAYEQYF.

The CDR3 loop is CASSLDNYEQYF. The DNA for the CDR3 is TGTGCCAGCAGCTTAGACAATTACGAGCAGTACTTC. The chain recombines TRBV11-2 with TRBJ2-7; D is uncertain. This CDR3 is 12 amino acids long. Germline V gives CDR1 SGHAT, CDR2 FQNNGV. V lost 0 bases and J lost 4, with 4 bases in between.

Here the CDR3 reads CASSVGGRGDSYEQYF. The DNA for the CDR3 is TGTGCCAGCAGCGTAGGGGGGAGGGGGGACTCCTACGAGCAGTACTTC. This chain uses TRBV9 with TRBJ2-7; tentative D call: TRBD2 (7 bases). V was cut by 0 bases and J by 0 bases, with 13 bases left in between. CDR3 size: 16 residues. Germline V gene sequence: CDR1 SGDLS, CDR2 YYNGEE.